Below are 20 T cell receptor beta chains sequenced from a single sample in a study of cytomegalovirus exposure and HLA in healthy donors. The study ran its PCR with 60 Vbeta and 13 Jbeta primers. Sequencing used immunoSEQ multiplex PCR; TCRdb keeps in-frame clones, though not all of them. There are tens of thousands of clones in the sample, with 3.8% held by the top ten. The sample was PBMCs. The receptors stem from a female donor in good health and CMV-seropositive.

The rearrangement joins TRBV11-3 to TRBJ2-7, with a possible D match to TRBD1 (6 bases). Germline V lookup: CDR1 SGHNT, CDR2 YENEEA. This CDR3 is 14 amino acids long. V lost 3 bases and J lost 2, with 11 bases in between. This CDR3 is CASSFEGVPYEQYF. For the CDR3, the DNA is TGTGCCAGCAGCTTCGAGGGGGTGCCCTACGAGCAGTACTTC.

The rearrangement joins TRBV18 to TRBJ2-7, with 8 positions matching TRBD1. Trimming removed 3 bases from V and 7 bases from J; junction bases left unmatched: 5. In germline, CDR1 is KGHSH, CDR2 LQKENI. The CDR3 totals 13 residues. Here the CDR3 DNA reads TGTGCCAGCTCACCCCAGGGGGCGAGGGAGCAGTACTTC. Protein sequence: CASSPQGAREQYF.

V gene TRBV9 combines with J gene TRBJ1-4; D perhaps matches TRBD1 (6 bases). Trimming shortened V by 1 base and J by 2 bases, and 12 bases separated the two germline ends. CDR1 is SGDLS and CDR2 is YYNGEE in the germline V gene. This CDR3 comprises 16 residues. DNA for the CDR3: TGTGCCAGCAGCGTATTACCAGGGGCGACTAATGAAAAACTGTTTTTT. As protein: CASSVLPGATNEKLFF.

This rearrangement joins TRBV27 to TRBJ1-2; TRBD1 matches at 9 bases. V lost 0 bases and J lost 5; bases outside the gene matches: 4. Germline lookup yields CDR1 MNHEY and CDR2 SMNVEV (reference sequence). The CDR3 loop spans 15 amino acids. The CDR3 loop reads CASSLSMGQGYGYTF. CDR3 DNA sequence: TGTGCCAGCAGTTTATCAATGGGACAGGGTTATGGCTACACCTTC.

The chain combines TRBV19 with TRBJ1-2; 12 bases fit TRBD1. Losses at the gene ends were 3 bases for V and 6 bases for J; bases not matched to a gene: 5. CDR3 size: 15 residues. The germline CDR1 and CDR2 sequences are LNHDA and SQIVND (reference sequence). CDR3 DNA: TGTGCCAGTAGTATGACCCGGGACAGGGGGCATGGCTACACCTTC. Protein: CASSMTRDRGHGYTF.

The chain uses TRBV18 and TRBJ2-5; a possible D gene is TRBD2 (5 bases). Trimming left V 4 bases short and J 3 bases short, with 6 bases between. This CDR3 has 12 residues. CDR1 is KGHSH and CDR2 is LQKENI in the germline V gene. CDR3 sequence reads: CASSREKETQYF. The DNA for the CDR3 is TGTGCCAGCTCACGGGAGAAAGAGACCCAGTACTTC.

CDR3 protein: CASSPDSSYEQYF. CDR3 nucleotide sequence: TGTGCCAGCAGTCCGGACAGCTCCTACGAGCAGTACTTC. The chain couples TRBV28 to TRBJ2-7; weak D call: TRBD1 (6 bases). The germline V gene has CDR1 MDHEN and CDR2 SYDVKM. The CDR3 covers 13 residues. V was shortened by 5 bases and J by 0 bases, with 8 bases between the two germline ends.

This chain links TRBV6-5 with TRBJ1-2; 8 bases are a match to TRBD1. The germline gives CDR1 MNHEY, CDR2 SVGAGI. The CDR3 consists of 15 residues. With V trimmed by 10 bases and J by 3 bases, 13 bases remained unmatched. CDR3 bases: TGTGCCACCCGGGAAGGACAGGGTTTGGACTATGGCTACACCTTC. Residues: CATREGQGLDYGYTF.

The V call is TRBV4-1, the J call TRBJ1-1; the D gene is possibly TRBD1 (6 bases). In germline, CDR1 is MGHRA, CDR2 YSYEKL. This CDR3 has 14 residues. The germline V and J ends were trimmed by 0 bases and 11 bases, with 16 bases remaining between them. The CDR3 protein is CASSQEEMTGPAFF. The CDR3 region has the DNA TGCGCCAGCAGCCAAGAGGAAATGACAGGTCCCGCTTTCTTT.

The CDR3 reads CASSSTNVANSPLHF. The DNA of the CDR3 is TGTGCCAGCAGCTCCACCAACGTTGCGAATTCACCCCTCCACTTT. The chain combines TRBV7-6 with TRBJ1-6, with D hard to call. Trimming cost V 4 bases and J 7 bases, with 14 bases left between them. The CDR3 has 15 amino acids. CDR1 is SGHVS, CDR2 FNYEAQ, per germline.

The chain employs TRBV6-5 and TRBJ1-1; D is perhaps TRBD1 (6 bases). Germline loops: CDR1 MNHEY, CDR2 SVGAGI. This CDR3 comprises 15 residues. The V and J ends lost 6 bases and 4 bases respectively, with 18 bases between them. The CDR3 is CASRSQGLARTEAFF. The CDR3 nucleotides are TGTGCCAGCAGATCTCAGGGGCTCGCACGCACTGAAGCTTTCTTT.

The chain combines TRBV9 with TRBJ1-1; possibly TRBD1 for D (5 bases). The germline CDR1 and CDR2 sequences are SGDLS and YYNGEE. Trimming took off 4 bases at V and 0 bases at J, with 22 bases between the two ends. The CDR3 extends over 18 amino acids. CDR3 DNA: TGTGCCAGCAGCTCCCCGACCCGCGGGGGGTCCATGAACACTGAAGCTTTCTTT. Its protein product is CASSSPTRGGSMNTEAFF. Full variable domain (missing parts from reference TRBV9 and TRBJ1-1): DSGVTQTPKHLITATGQRVTLRCSPRSGDLSVYWYQQSLDQGLQFLIQYYNGEERAKGNILERFSAQQFPDLHSELNLSSLELGDSALYFCASSSPTRGGSMNTEAFFGQGTRLTVV.

The V call is TRBV25-1, the J call TRBJ2-7, with D possibly TRBD2 on 6 matching bases. Between the trimmed V and J ends, which lost 4 bases and 1 base, there was a span of 14 bases. The CDR3 consists of 15 residues. Germline V gene lookup returns CDR1 MGHDK and CDR2 SYGVNS. For the CDR3, the DNA is TGTGCCAGCAGTGCGGGTATGGGGACTTCCTACGAGCAGTACTTC. Translating it yields CASSAGMGTSYEQYF.

V usage is TRBV7-9 and J usage is TRBJ1-2, with no clear D. CDR3 length: 12 amino acids. Per germline, CDR1 SEHNR and CDR2 FQNEAQ (reference sequence). The CDR3 DNA sequence: TGTGCGAGCGGTGGAGAGAACTATGGCTACACCTTC. It encodes CASGGENYGYTF.

The V call is TRBV4-1, the J call TRBJ2-1; TRBD2 aligns across 8 bases. V lost 0 bases, J lost 3 bases, and 10 bases stayed unmatched. The CDR3 is 18 amino acids. Per germline, CDR1 MGHRA and CDR2 YSYEKL. CDR3 amino acids: CASSQDRGAGGGYNEQFF. The CDR3, as DNA: TGCGCCAGCAGCCAAGATCGTGGGGCGGGAGGCGGCTACAATGAGCAGTTCTTC.

V and J are TRBV5-1 and TRBJ2-4; TRBD2 matches at 13 bases. The CDR3 has 16 amino acids. V lost 3 bases to trimming and J lost 5 bases; unmatched junction nucleotides: 5. Germline CDR1 is SGHRS and CDR2 is YFSETQ. CDR3 loop: CASSSLAGGSQNIQYF. DNA for the CDR3: TGCGCCAGCAGCTCACTAGCGGGGGGGTCTCAAAACATTCAGTACTTC.

This chain uses TRBV19 with TRBJ2-5, with D possibly TRBD2 on 5 matching bases. The CDR3 runs to 16 residues. Trimming removed 5 bases from V and 7 bases from J, with 23 bases in between. CDR1 is LNHDA and CDR2 is SQIVND in the germline V gene (reference sequence). The CDR3 is CASSHKSGGPPGTQYF. The CDR3 region has the DNA TGTGCCAGTAGTCATAAAAGTGGCGGGCCTCCCGGGACCCAGTACTTC.

Turning to this clone: The same CDR3 can be traced to other DNA sequences in this sample. The chain couples TRBV5-1 to TRBJ2-5; D is unclear. Germline values: CDR1 SGHRS, CDR2 YFSETQ. Between the trimmed V and J ends, which lost 3 bases and 2 bases, there was a span of 2 bases. The CDR3 runs to 11 residues. The CDR3 protein is CASSSQETQYF. The CDR3 DNA sequence: TGCGCCAGCAGCTCTCAAGAGACCCAGTACTTC.

Regarding this clone: The germline gene is not matched at one end of the junction; a read error may be the cause. V is TRBV28 and J is TRBJ1-6, with a weak D call TRBD1 (5 bases). The CDR3 totals 14 residues. Germline CDR1 MDHEN, CDR2 SYDVKM. The CDR3 region is CASRPERGSSPLHF. CDR3 coding DNA: TGTGCCAGCAGGCCGGAAAGGGGAAGTTCACCCCTACACTTT.

The chain uses TRBV25-1 and TRBJ1-6, with 10 bases that match TRBD1. V gave up 5 bases and J gave up 8 bases; unmatched junction bases: 6. Germline loops: CDR1 MGHDK, CDR2 SYGVNS. This CDR3 is 15 amino acids long. This CDR3 reads CASSPGQGRDSPLHF. The CDR3 nucleotides are TGTGCCAGCAGTCCGGGACAGGGGCGTGATTCACCCCTCCACTTT. The variable domain in full, with the rest retrieved from reference TRBV25-1 and TRBJ1-6, is EADIYQTPRYLVIGTGKKITLECSQTMGHDKMYWYQQDPGMELHLIHYSYGVNSTEKGDLSSESTVSRIRTEHFPLTLESARPSHTSQYLCASSPGQGRDSPLHFGNGTRLTVT.